This TCR beta chain was documented in a study of blood T cell repertoires in COVID-19. Study in general: Sources were T cells, B-cell-depleted T cells, or PBMCs; the material itself was cDNA or gDNA.

This clone was picked up one time. Per the study methods: Reference gene primer amplification in the assay estimated nucleated cell counts. Clones were sequenced by immunoSEQ multiplex PCR, and TCRdb holds only the in-frame ones, with some missing. V, J and clone size derive from that table, while D and trimming were established from the DNA sequence. The top ten hold around 6% of the sample, which has approximately 180,000 clones, 85% to 90% seen once. The germline V gene encodes CDR1 SQVTM and CDR2 ANQGSEA. The V end was cut by 4 bases, the J end by 7 bases, with 19 bases between. CDR3 length: 14 amino acids.

The chain recombines TRBV29-1 with TRBJ1-2; tentatively, D is TRBD1 (6 bases). What was sequenced was peripheral blood. The receptor comes from a man aged 40-49 years with active or convalescent COVID-19. CDR3 nucleotides: TGCAGCGTTGCCCCCCAGGGGATCCTCGGTGGCTACACCTTC. This translates into CSVAPQGILGGYTF.